This T cell receptor beta chain was recorded in a study of shared clonotypes between healthy human individuals. About the study: Three CD4 naive, three CD4 memory, two CD8 naive and one CD8 memory plate were used per donor.

Study-wide points: All-four-donor shared clonotypes had higher generation probabilities than non-shared clonotypes did. Clonotype sharing among donors was expected to depend on sequencing depth.

TCRdb keeps only in-frame clones here, not all; method: immunoSEQ multiplex PCR. The sample comprises about 2.5 million clones, 85% to 95% of which are singletons, and 0.37% rests with the top ten. In germline, CDR1 is MDHEN, CDR2 SYDVKM. V was cut by 7 bases and J by 0 bases, with 10 bases left in between. The CDR3 is 14 residues long. With respect to this clone: Its antigen is still unknown.

The source material was naive CD4+ T cells from PBMCs. The sample's subset: CD45RA+ positively selected. This TCR was sampled from a young man in good health. Some clones in this sample may be carry-over from other donors' samples. The J gene is TRBJ1-3, the V gene TRBV28; tentative D call: TRBD1 (5 bases). CDR3 DNA sequence: TGTGCCAGCATGGGGCTCAGCTCTGGAAACACCATATATTTT. Protein sequence: CASMGLSSGNTIYF.